This T cell receptor beta chain originates from a study of CD8 T cells in ankylosing spondylitis. There are many counts of this clonotype. What it recognizes is unknown. Study-level points and caveats: One TCR beta motif, made up of roughly eight highly homologous variants, appeared characteristic of ankylosing spondylitis blood.

From the 5' RACE reads, TCRdb called clonotypes with MiXCR, one entry per CDR3 protein. The table lists around 250,000 distinct CDR3 sequences, approximately 12% of them singletons. V gave up 7 bases and J gave up 4 bases, with 11 bases separating them. This CDR3 is 13 amino acids long. CDR1 SGHRS and CDR2 YFSETQ come from the germline V gene. The chain recombines TRBV5-1 with TRBJ2-2, with D uncertain. This sequence originates from a male donor with ankylosing spondylitis or in good health (not recorded which). The material sequenced was blood, either unsorted or a sorted T cell fraction (not recorded which). In DNA, the CDR3 is TGCGCCAGCCTTAACGGGCCCACCGGGGAGCTGTTTTTT. Its translation: CASLNGPTGELFF.